A selection of T cell receptor beta chains follows, all from one sample in a study of blood T cell repertoires in COVID-19. Produced via immunoSEQ multiplex PCR; TCRdb's table is partial and in-frame only. Seen here are 150,000 to 200,000 clones, 88% observed once, and the top ten hold 4.4%. The sequenced sample was peripheral blood. The receptors here all came from a human donor in a cohort sampled during active COVID-19. The CDR3 runs from the conserved cysteine through the conserved F or W. A D gene is named only where the DNA matches it firmly. Clone size is given for some rows only: seen once, a few or many times, or a class if the clone is expanded.

TRBV9	TRBD2	.	TRBJ2-1	TGTGCCAGCAGCGAGACTAGCGGAGCCTACAATGAGCAGTTCTTC	CASSETSGAYNEQFF
TRBV7-2	TRBD2	.	TRBJ2-7	TGTGCCAGCAGCTTAGGGCTAGCGGGAGGGAGGGAGCAGTACTTC	CASSLGLAGGREQYF
TRBV10-1	.	few	TRBJ2-6	TGCGCCAGCAGTGACAGTGGGGCCAACGTCCTGACTTTC	CASSDSGANVLTF
TRBV6-2/TRBV6-3	TRBD1	once	TRBJ1-6	TGTGCCAGCAGTTACCTCCCGGGACAGGGAAGCTCCTATAATTCACCCCTCCACTTT	CASSYLPGQGSSYNSPLHF
TRBV7-9	TRBD2	.	TRBJ2-7	TGTGCCAGCAGGAGGGGACTAGCGGGAGACTCCTACGAGCAGTACTTC	CASRRGLAGDSYEQYF
TRBV30	.	few	TRBJ2-7	TGTGCCTGGAGTGTACATGGTTACGAGCAGTACTTC	CAWSVHGYEQYF
TRBV7-2	.	.	TRBJ2-7	TGTGCCAGCAGCTTAATGGCTAGGTACGAGCAGTACTTC	CASSLMARYEQYF
TRBV11-2	TRBD2	once	TRBJ2-1	TGTGCCAGCAGCTTTAGAAATGGACTAGCTCTTCGACTCAATGAGCAGTTCTTC	CASSFRNGLALRLNEQFF
TRBV5-4	.	.	TRBJ2-4	TGTGCCAGCAGCTCCGGGGCGGGGCAAAACATTCAGTACTTC	CASSSGAGQNIQYF
TRBV4-3	.	.	TRBJ2-3	TGCGCCAGCAGCCAAGATAATTTTGGAGGGCCCACAGATACGCAGTATTTT	CASSQDNFGGPTDTQYF
TRBV6-5	TRBD1	.	TRBJ2-1	TGTGCCAGCAGTTACGCGGGACAGGGAAGCGATGAGCAGTTCTTC	CASSYAGQGSDEQFF
TRBV5-4	TRBD2	.	TRBJ2-4	TGTGCCAGCAGCTCCGGGAGGGAGGCCAAAAACATTCAGTACTTC	CASSSGREAKNIQYF
TRBV2	.	.	TRBJ2-5	TGTGCCAGCAGTTCGGACAGTCAAGAGACCCAGTACTTC	CASSSDSQETQYF
TRBV25-1	.	.	TRBJ1-2	TGTGCCACCTGGGCAGGGCGGAACTATGGCTACACCTTC	CATWAGRNYGYTF
TRBV7-9	.	.	TRBJ1-3	TGTGCCAGCAGTTCGGGGTCTGGAAACACCATATATTTT	CASSSGSGNTIYF
TRBV6-4	.	.	TRBJ2-6	TGTGCCAGCAGTGCCTCCTACTCAGGGGGGTCTGGGGCCAACGTCCTGACTTTC	CASSASYSGGSGANVLTF
TRBV30	TRBD2	.	TRBJ2-3	TGTGCCTGGAGGCTAGCGGGTGCGACAGATACGCAGTATTTT	CAWRLAGATDTQYF
TRBV21-1	.	.	TRBJ2-1	TGTGCCAGCAGCAAAGCCCAAGTTGGGGGGTTTACTAATGAGCAGTTCTTC	CASSKAQVGGFTNEQFF
TRBV6-6	TRBD1	.	TRBJ1-1	TGTGCCAGCAGTCGACAGGGTAGCGGCACTGAAGCTTTCTTT	CASSRQGSGTEAFF
TRBV29-1	TRBD1	.	TRBJ1-2	TGCAGCGCCGGGACAGGGCATAACTATGGCTACACCTTC	CSAGTGHNYGYTF
TRBV6-4	.	.	TRBJ2-5	TGTGCCAGCAGTGACGTACATGTAGAGACCCAGTACTTC	CASSDVHVETQYF
TRBV12-5	.	.	TRBJ2-3	TGTGCTAGTGACTCACGGGGATGTCAAGCCGGAGATACGCAGTATTTT	CASDSRGCQAGDTQYF